One sample yielded the 22 T cell receptor beta chains listed below, sequenced in a study of T cells in Graves' hyperthyroidism and ophthalmopathy. TCR beta CDR3 regions were amplified from RNA. The HTBI set primed first-round TCR CDR3 RT-PCR. TCRdb fed the multiplex PCR reads into MiXCR, producing one record per CDR3 protein. The table lists under 350,000 distinct CDR3 sequences, approximately 18% of them singletons. Material: blood. The origin of the receptors is a woman aged 50 to 65 with Graves' hyperthyroidism.

This clonotype was observed at least ten times. This chain uses TRBV5-8 with TRBJ1-5; possible D gene TRBD1, 6 bases. V was pared by 0 bases and J by 4 bases, with 8 bases between. Germline loops: CDR1 SGHTS, CDR2 YDEGEE. This CDR3 contains 14 residues. CDR3 protein: CASSLDRENQPQHF. The CDR3 DNA follows: TGTGCCAGCAGCTTGGACAGGGAGAATCAGCCCCAGCATTTT.

This clonotype was picked up many times. The chain combines TRBV5-5 with TRBJ1-1; 8 bases are shared with TRBD1. Per the germline V gene, CDR1 is SGHKS and CDR2 is YYEKEE (reference sequence). The CDR3 extends over 14 amino acids. V gave up 4 bases and J gave up 5 bases; unmatched junction bases: 7. CDR3 in DNA: TGTGCCAGCAGCCTTCAGGGGGCACGGACTGAAGCTTTCTTT. It translates to CASSLQGARTEAFF.

The chain has TRBV20-1 and TRBJ2-5, with D possibly matching TRBD2 (5 bases). V shed 3 bases and J shed 3 bases, with 11 bases lying between them. Per the germline V gene, CDR1 is DFQATT and CDR2 is SNEGSKA (reference sequence). The CDR3 length is 13 residues. In nucleotides, the CDR3 is TGCAGTGCTAGTACGAGGCGGGAAGAGACCCAGTACTTC. Translated, it gives CSASTRREETQYF.

This clonotype was detected many times. V usage is TRBV2 and J usage is TRBJ2-5; D uncertain. Between the trimmed V and J ends, which lost 5 bases and 4 bases, there was a span of 8 bases. The CDR3 runs to 12 residues. In germline, CDR1 is SNHLY, CDR2 FYNNEI. The CDR3 loop reads CASSKGSETQYF. The CDR3 region has the DNA TGTGCCAGCAGTAAAGGGTCAGAGACCCAGTACTTC. Supplemented by reference TRBV2 and TRBJ2-5, the full variable domain reads EPEVTQTPSHQVTQMGQEVILRCVPISNHLYFYWYRQILGQKVEFLVSFYNNEISEKSEIFDDQFSVERPDGSNFTLKIRSTKLEDSAMYFCASSKGSETQYFGPGTRLLVL.

This clonotype was detected a few times. The chain has TRBV3-1 and TRBJ1-4; D not certain. This CDR3 is 13 amino acids long. The V gene's germline CDR1 is LGHDT and CDR2 YNNKEL (reference sequence). The germline V and J ends were trimmed by 1 base and 8 bases, with 8 bases remaining between them. CDR3 bases: TGTGCCAGCAGCCAAGTCGAGGGAGAAAAACTGTTTTTT. This codes for CASSQVEGEKLFF.

This clonotype was counted a few times. The chain recombines TRBV12-3 or TRBV12-4 with TRBJ1-5; 10 bases align to TRBD1. J lost 3 bases, V lost 3 bases, and 5 bases had no gene match. CDR3 length: 16 residues. CDR3 sequence (DNA): TGTGCCAGCAGTTTGGGGACAGGGGACTACAATCAGCCCCAGCATTTT. It is translated as CASSLGTGDYNQPQHF.

This clonotype has ten or more counts. J is TRBJ1-5 and V is TRBV6-1, with D tentatively TRBD1 (6 bases). Trimming took 4 bases from V and 5 from J, leaving 15 bases between them. Germline V gene sequence: CDR1 MNHNS, CDR2 SASEGT. CDR3 size: 15 residues. CDR3 bases: TGTGCCAGCAGTGGTCAACAGGGAAGCGATCAGCCCCAGCATTTT. Translation gives CASSGQQGSDQPQHF.

Notes on this clonotype: This may be a read error: a much more frequent sequence differs by one nucleotide. CDR3: CAGSWDNSYNEQFF. CDR3 coding DNA: TGTGCCGGCAGCTGGGACAACTCCTACAATGAGCAGTTCTTC. This rearrangement joins TRBV28 to TRBJ2-1, with a tentative D call TRBD1 (6 bases). From germline, CDR1 is MDHEN and CDR2 SYDVKM. The CDR3 sequence is 14 residues long.

In its sample, this clonotype was seen many times. V gene TRBV3-1 combines with J gene TRBJ2-5; 8 bases are shared with TRBD1. The CDR3 is made up of 15 amino acids. J lost 4 bases, V lost 4 bases, and 8 bases had no gene match. From germline, CDR1 is LGHDT and CDR2 YNNKEL (reference sequence). The CDR3 DNA sequence: TGTGCCAGCAGCCCCTGGGGCAGGGGGCGAGAGACCCAGTACTTC. Protein product: CASSPWGRGRETQYF.

The chain is built from TRBV19 and TRBJ1-2; TRBD1 aligns across 7 bases. V lost 5 bases to trimming and J lost 2 bases; unmatched junction nucleotides: 8. The length of the CDR3 is 15 residues. Looked up from germline, CDR1 is LNHDA and CDR2 is SQIVND (reference sequence). The CDR3 bases are TGTGCCAGTAGTTCCGACAGGGCCAGAAACTATGGCTACACCTTC. As protein: CASSSDRARNYGYTF.

V gene TRBV6-1 combines with J gene TRBJ2-3, with D maybe TRBD1 (6 bases). Per the germline V gene, CDR1 is MNHNS and CDR2 is SASEGT. The CDR3 consists of 13 residues. The ends were cut back, 3 bases at V and 4 bases at J, with 8 bases in the middle. The CDR3 sequence is CASSEGAADTQYF. CDR3 nucleotide sequence: TGTGCCAGCAGTGAGGGGGCGGCAGATACGCAGTATTTT.

This clonotype has at least ten counts. The chain couples TRBV28 to TRBJ2-1; D unclear. V lost 5 bases and J lost 10, with 18 bases in between. The CDR3 is 14 amino acids. Germline V lookup: CDR1 MDHEN, CDR2 SYDVKM. The CDR3 loop is CASSPPLARREQFF. CDR3 DNA: TGTGCCAGCAGTCCCCCACTGGCCCGGCGCGAGCAGTTCTTC.

This clonotype appeared many times. The rearrangement uses TRBV6-1 and TRBJ2-7; TRBD1 aligns across 7 bases. There are 14 residues in the CDR3. V gave up 6 bases and J gave up 0 bases; unmatched junction bases: 5. Germline CDR1 and CDR2: MNHNS and SASEGT. This CDR3 is CASSPTGSSYEQYV. The CDR3, as DNA: TGTGCCAGCAGCCCGACAGGGAGCTCCTACGAGCAGTACGTC.

This clonotype has more than one count but fewer than ten. The genes are TRBV19 and TRBJ1-1; TRBD1 is a possible D gene (6 bases). Deletions cut 1 base from V and 1 base from J, with 10 bases between. Germline lookup yields CDR1 LNHDA and CDR2 SQIVND (reference sequence). The CDR3 runs 15 residues. CDR3 sequence: CASSIASTGNTEAFF. CDR3 coding DNA: TGTGCCAGTAGTATAGCATCGACAGGGAACACTGAAGCTTTCTTT.

As regards this clonotype: An end of the junction differs from the germline gene, which may be a read error. V is TRBV18 and J is TRBJ2-6; possibly TRBD1 for D (5 bases). Germline CDR1 is KGHSH and CDR2 is LQKENI. The length of the CDR3 is 14 residues. The CDR3 nucleotides are TGTGCCAGCTCACCCGGTACTGGGGCCAGCGTCCTGACTTTC. It yields the protein CASSPGTGASVLTF.

The rearrangement joins TRBV5-1 to TRBJ2-1, with D perhaps TRBD1 or TRBD2 (6 bases each). CDR3 size: 12 residues. Between the trimmed V and J ends, which lost 4 bases and 10 bases, there was a span of 12 bases. The germline gives CDR1 SGHRS, CDR2 YFSETQ. The CDR3, as DNA: TGCGCCAGCAGCCCGGAGGGGGTAGAGCAGTTCTTC. Its translation is CASSPEGVEQFF.

This clonotype showed up just a few times. The chain uses TRBV20-1 and TRBJ2-3; 10 bases are shared with TRBD2. The germline V gene has CDR1 DFQATT and CDR2 SNEGSKA (reference sequence). V lost 6 bases to trimming and J lost 2 bases; unmatched junction nucleotides: 14. The CDR3 contains 17 residues. This chain's CDR3 is CSAQNREREGPTDTQYF. The CDR3 DNA reads as TGCAGTGCCCAAAACCGGGAGCGGGAGGGCCCCACAGATACGCAGTATTTT.

This chain joins TRBV2 and TRBJ2-2, with 9 nucleotides matching TRBD2. Germline-derived CDR1 and CDR2 are SNHLY and FYNNEI. The CDR3 consists of 15 residues. V shed 3 bases and J 5 bases; nucleotides not matched to a gene: 4. Here the CDR3 reads CASSEAGGKTGELFF. For the CDR3, the DNA is TGTGCCAGCAGTGAGGCGGGAGGGAAAACCGGGGAGCTGTTTTTT.

About this clonotype itself: This may stem from a read error, because a much larger clone lies one nucleotide away. This rearrangement joins TRBV5-1 to TRBJ2-1; 7 bases map to TRBD2. This CDR3 spans 16 amino acids. Germline CDR1 reads SGHRS; CDR2 reads YFSETQ. J lost 3 bases, V lost 6 bases, and 12 bases had no gene match. CDR3 residues: CASTPWGGSFYNEQFF. The CDR3 nucleotides are TGCGCCAGCACCCCATGGGGGGGGAGCTTCTACAATGAGCAGTTCTTC. The whole variable domain, filled in from reference TRBV5-1 and TRBJ2-1, reads KAGVTQTPRYLIKTRGQQVTLSCSPISGHRSVSWYQQTPGQGLQFLFEYFSETQRNKGNFPGRFSGRQFSNSRSEMNVSTLELGDSALYLCASTPWGGSFYNEQFFGPGTRLTVL.

By sample share, this clonotype is large. This rearrangement joins TRBV12-3 or TRBV12-4 to TRBJ1-1; no clear D gene. The CDR3 is 13 amino acids. Trimming took 2 bases from V and 4 from J, leaving 8 bases between them. The CDR3 nucleotides are TGTGCCAGCAGTTTAAATTCCGGCACTGAAGCTTTCTTT. Translation: CASSLNSGTEAFF.

As concerns this clonotype: A much larger clonotype is one base distant, so this may be a read error. The chain is built from TRBV5-1 and TRBJ2-1; tentatively, D is TRBD2 (6 bases). V was trimmed by 7 bases and J by 7 bases, leaving 24 bases between them. The CDR3 is 16 residues long. Looked up from germline, CDR1 is SGHRS and CDR2 is YFSETQ. The chain's CDR3 is CASGWYTQGGYNEQFF. The CDR3 DNA sequence: TGCGCCAGCGGCTGGTACACTCAAGGAGGGTATAATGAGCAGTTCTTC. The full variable domain, with the rest looked up from reference TRBV5-1 and TRBJ2-1, is KAGVTQTPRYLIKTRGQQVTLSCSPISGHRSVSWYQQTPGQGLQFLFEYFSETQRNKGNFPGRFSGRQFSNSRSEMNVSTLELGDSALYLCASGWYTQGGYNEQFFGPGTRLTVL.

The chain carries TRBV6-2 or TRBV6-3 and TRBJ2-2, with TRBD2 as a possible D gene (6 bases). V lost 7 bases and J 4 bases, leaving 13 bases between the germline ends. The CDR3 is made up of 14 amino acids. The V gene's germline CDR1 is MNHEY and CDR2 SVGEGT. The CDR3 nucleotides read TGTGCCAGCACACGGTTCGGGGGCACCGGGGAGCTGTTTTTT. Translated, it gives CASTRFGGTGELFF.